This T cell receptor (beta chain) was identified during a study of cytotoxic CD8 clonotypes in ibrutinib-treated CLL. This clone appeared a few times. Its antigen is still unknown. Produced via immunoSEQ multiplex PCR; TCRdb's table is partial and in-frame only. The repertoire includes about 140,000 clones, more than 70% of them detected once, and approximately 7.6% sits in the top ten. The CDR3 runs 17 residues. Trimming removed 8 bases from V and 4 bases from J; junction bases left unmatched: 16. Germline CDR1 reads SEHNR; CDR2 reads FQNEAQ (reference sequence). Points from the study as a whole: Ibrutinib response saw clonality rise, and progression saw it return toward baseline.

The chain couples TRBV7-9 to TRBJ2-1; 8 nucleotides align to TRBD2. The TCR comes from a human donor with chronic lymphocytic leukemia. The material sequenced was PBMCs, taken after 36 months of ibrutinib treatment. In DNA form, the CDR3 reads TGTGCCAGCCATAAGAGGGAGTTAGCGGGACCTTACAATGAGCAGTTCTTC. This translates into CASHKRELAGPYNEQFF.